A selection of T cell receptor beta chains follows, all from one sample in a study of regulatory T cells in long-lasting Graves disease. A single record per CDR3 protein comes from TCRdb applying MiXCR to the multiplex PCR reads. In the table there are approximately 360,000 distinct CDR3 sequences, approximately 10% of which are singletons. The same sample was also used in a study of T cells in Graves' hyperthyroidism and ophthalmopathy.

The material sequenced was peripheral blood mononuclear cells (PBMCs), taken at new diagnosis, from a patient treated with antithyroid drugs. Every receptor here comes from a woman aged 18-30 years with Graves disease. Each CDR3 is given with its conserved first and last residue. The D gene is left open where the match is weak. Not every row has a clone size; where given, it reads once, few, many or a size class.

NA	TRBV14	17	TRBD2	TRBJ2-1	CASSHLSGMSSYNEQFF	TGTGCCAGCAGCCACCTTAGCGGGATGAGCTCCTACAATGAGCAGTTCTTC
many	TRBV7-3	14	NA	TRBJ1-1	CASSRGGGNTEAFF	TGTGCCAGCAGCCGGGGGGGCGGGAACACTGAAGCTTTCTTT
many	TRBV6-1	14	NA	TRBJ2-2	CASTEGQYTGELFF	TGTGCCAGCACTGAGGGGCAGTACACCGGGGAGCTGTTTTTT
few	TRBV7-6	15	NA	TRBJ1-3	CASSLTPEVGNTIYF	TGTGCCAGCAGCTTAACACCGGAGGTCGGAAACACCATATATTTT
many	TRBV5-1	15	NA	TRBJ1-3	CASSRTTVPGNTIYF	TGCGCCAGCAGTCGTACAACAGTTCCTGGAAACACCATATATTTT
few	TRBV7-2	16	NA	TRBJ1-2	CASSLNEGRWVYGYTF	TGTGCCAGCAGCTTAAATGAGGGTCGATGGGTCTATGGCTACACCTTC
few	TRBV7-9	14	NA	TRBJ2-5	CASLSGPVGETQYF	TGTGCCAGCTTGAGTGGTCCGGTGGGAGAGACCCAGTACTTC
many	TRBV2	15	NA	TRBJ2-5	CASSDGGGWRETQYF	TGTGCCAGCAGTGATGGCGGGGGCTGGCGAGAGACCCAGTACTTC
many	TRBV27	14	NA	TRBJ2-5	CASMRTSSWETQYF	TGTGCCAGCATGAGGACGTCGTCGTGGGAGACCCAGTACTTC
many	TRBV6-1	13	NA	TRBJ1-2	CASNPPGSYGYTF	TGTGCCAGCAACCCCCCAGGGAGCTATGGCTACACCTTC
many	TRBV12-3/TRBV12-4	13	NA	TRBJ2-3	CASSFAGKDTQYF	TGTGCCAGCAGTTTTGCGGGGAAAGATACGCAGTATTTT
NA	TRBV4-3	16	TRBD1	TRBJ2-4	CASSQEVRGRINIQYF	TGCGCCAGCAGCCAAGAGGTCAGGGGGCGGATAAACATTCAGTACTTC
NA	TRBV6-1	14	NA	TRBJ1-2	CASSETMVTGGYTF	TGTGCCAGCAGTGAAACGATGGTCACGGGAGGCTACACCTTC
many	TRBV4-1	15	NA	TRBJ2-7	CASSQDYPNSYEQYF	TGCGCCAGCAGCCAAGATTATCCAAACTCCTACGAGCAGTACTTC
once	TRBV18	15	NA	TRBJ1-2	CASSPKDSGGHGYTF	TGTGCCAGCTCACCGAAGGACAGCGGAGGACATGGCTACACCTTC
few	TRBV5-1	14	TRBD1	TRBJ2-4	CASSFNRQGNIQYF	TGCGCCAGCAGCTTTAACCGACAGGGTAACATTCAGTACTTC
many	TRBV18	15	TRBD2	TRBJ2-7	CASSPGLATSYEQYF	TGTGCCAGCTCACCGGGACTAGCCACCTCCTACGAGCAGTACTTC
NA	TRBV20-1	14	NA	TRBJ2-7	CSAPLQGAEYEQYF	TGCAGTGCCCCGCTACAGGGAGCGGAATACGAGCAGTACTTC
many	TRBV24-1	14	NA	TRBJ1-2	CATSDPTRNYGYTF	TGTGCCACCAGTGACCCAACACGAAACTATGGCTACACCTTC
many	TRBV2	11	NA	TRBJ2-3	CASSEADTQYF	TGTGCCAGCAGTGAAGCAGATACGCAGTATTTT
many	TRBV20-1	16	TRBD2	TRBJ2-5	CSASSQRGGREETQYF	TGCAGTGCTAGTTCCCAGCGGGGGGGCCGGGAAGAGACCCAGTACTTC
many	TRBV13	14	TRBD1	TRBJ1-2	CASSSTGYNYGYTF	TGTGCCAGCAGCTCGACAGGGTATAACTATGGCTACACCTTC
many	TRBV7-2	13	NA	TRBJ1-2	CASSLWQVDGYTF	TGTGCCAGCAGCTTGTGGCAGGTCGATGGCTACACCTTC
many	TRBV7-9	13	NA	TRBJ1-5	CASSADWNQPQHF	TGTGCCAGCAGCGCCGACTGGAATCAGCCCCAGCATTTT
many	TRBV15	13	NA	TRBJ1-1	CATARGENTEAFF	TGTGCCACCGCGAGGGGGGAAAACACTGAAGCTTTCTTT
many	TRBV9	15	NA	TRBJ2-3	CASSVEDSTSDTQYF	TGTGCCAGCAGCGTAGAGGATAGCACGTCAGATACGCAGTATTTT
many	TRBV2	19	TRBD2	TRBJ2-4	CASNPGTSGIKGAKNIQYF	TGTGCCAGCAACCCCGGGACTAGCGGGATAAAAGGGGCCAAAAACATTCAGTACTTC
many	TRBV28	14	TRBD2	TRBJ2-3	CASSSAGGVDTQYF	TGTGCCAGCAGTTCAGCGGGAGGTGTAGATACGCAGTATTTT
many	TRBV6-1	15	NA	TRBJ2-3	CASSEVTGGTDTQYF	TGTGCCAGCAGTGAAGTTACGGGCGGGACAGATACGCAGTATTTT
NA	TRBV28	14	NA	TRBJ1-6	CASNIEGDNSPLHF	TGTGCCAGCAACATAGAGGGGGATAATTCACCCCTCCACTTT
many	TRBV20-1	11	NA	TRBJ2-5	CSAQEGETQYF	TGCAGTGCCCAAGAGGGCGAGACCCAGTACTTC
many	TRBV12-3/TRBV12-4	14	NA	TRBJ1-5	CASSPGRENQPQHF	TGTGCCAGCAGTCCCGGCAGGGAAAATCAGCCCCAGCATTTT
many	TRBV20-1	14	NA	TRBJ2-5	CSARGGNFQETQYF	TGCAGTGCCAGGGGCGGGAATTTCCAAGAGACCCAGTACTTC
NA	TRBV4-1	18	NA	TRBJ2-3	CASSQDPRESTSTDTQYF	TGCGCCAGCAGCCAAGACCCCCGGGAATCAACTAGCACAGATACGCAGTATTTT
many	TRBV7-2	13	NA	TRBJ2-4	CASSFTLMSIQYF	TGTGCCAGCAGCTTTACACTGATGAGCATTCAGTACTTC
many	TRBV3-1	16	NA	TRBJ2-1	CASSQEPGGRNNEQFF	TGTGCCAGCAGCCAAGAACCGGGGGGCCGGAACAATGAGCAGTTCTTC
NA	TRBV14	11	NA	TRBJ2-1	CASSRRNEQFF	TGTGCCAGCAGCCGGCGTAATGAGCAGTTCTTC
NA	TRBV20-1	14	NA	TRBJ2-7	CSASFVNSQYEQYF	TGCAGTGCTAGCTTTGTCAACAGCCAATACGAGCAGTACTTC